These 25 T cell receptor beta chains were all obtained from the same sample, sequenced in a study of blood T cell repertoires in COVID-19. TCRdb keeps only in-frame clones here, not all; method: immunoSEQ multiplex PCR. Of tens of thousands of clones in the sample, approximately 79% were seen once. Material: peripheral blood. Receptors originate from an elderly woman with active or convalescent COVID-19.

The chain joins TRBV9 to TRBJ2-7; D is unclear. Trimming left V 0 bases short and J 2 bases short, with 9 bases between. CDR3 size: 14 residues. Germline CDR1 is SGDLS and CDR2 is YYNGEE. The CDR3 reads CASSVAPGTYEQYF. The CDR3 bases are TGTGCCAGCAGCGTAGCCCCAGGAACCTACGAGCAGTACTTC.

This chain uses TRBV9 with TRBJ1-6, with no clear D. The V gene lost 3 bases and the J gene lost 10 bases, with 14 bases spanning the gap. The CDR3 has 14 residues. CDR1 and CDR2 (germline): SGDLS, YYNGEE. The DNA for the CDR3 is TGTGCCAGCAGCGCCCTGACCTCCGGGTCACCCCTCCACTTT. It codes for CASSALTSGSPLHF.

This chain connects TRBV6-1 to TRBJ2-3; D might be TRBD2 (5 bases). This CDR3 is 13 amino acids long. V was pared by 7 bases and J by 4 bases, with 12 bases between. Germline lookup yields CDR1 MNHNS and CDR2 SASEGT. CDR3 coding DNA: TGTGCCAGCAACCTCGGGGAAGCAGATACGCAGTATTTT. Translation: CASNLGEADTQYF.

The chain links TRBV6-1 to TRBJ1-1, with D perhaps matching TRBD1 (5 bases). Germline V lookup: CDR1 MNHNS, CDR2 SASEGT. The CDR3 runs to 16 residues. V lost 2 bases to trimming and J lost 4 bases, with 17 bases between them. The CDR3 sequence: CASSELRQGSSTEAFF. DNA for the CDR3: TGTGCCAGCAGTGAACTGCGGCAGGGATCAAGCACTGAAGCTTTCTTT.

This clone was recorded only once. Other nucleotide sequences from this sample produce the same CDR3. This chain connects TRBV11-2 to TRBJ2-1, with D tentatively TRBD1 (6 bases). This CDR3 is 13 amino acids long. The V end was cut by 0 bases, the J end by 7 bases, with 7 bases between. Germline V gives CDR1 SGHAT, CDR2 FQNNGV. DNA of the CDR3: TGTGCCAGCAGCTTAGACAGGGGTAATGAGCAGTTCTTC. Its protein product is CASSLDRGNEQFF.

The chain carries TRBV18 and TRBJ2-7, with D tentatively TRBD1 (5 bases). Trimming left V 6 bases short and J 3 bases short, with 12 bases between. Germline loops: CDR1 KGHSH, CDR2 LQKENI. This CDR3 has 13 amino acids. For the CDR3, the DNA is TGTGCCAGCTCGCCCCTAAGGGGCTACGAGCAGTACTTC. Translated, it gives CASSPLRGYEQYF.

The V gene is TRBV2, the J gene TRBJ1-2; a weak D match, TRBD1 (6 bases). This CDR3 has 15 amino acids. Germline CDR1 SNHLY, CDR2 FYNNEI. The V gene lost 5 bases and the J gene lost 4 bases, with 17 bases spanning the gap. This CDR3 is CASSTNRDAPYGYTF. The CDR3, as DNA: TGTGCCAGCAGTACCAACAGGGATGCCCCCTATGGCTACACCTTC.

This sequence joins TRBV10-3 and TRBJ2-7; the match to TRBD1 covers 7 bases. The CDR3 extends over 13 amino acids. Germline V gene data show CDR1 as ENHRY and CDR2 as SYGVKD. Germline trimming cut 7 bases from V and 2 bases from J; bases unmatched to any gene: 5. CDR3 sequence (DNA): TGTGCCATCACTCCAGGGGGTACCTACGAGCAGTACTTC. Protein: CAITPGGTYEQYF.

The CDR3 is CASSHRRGQGFRQETQYF. The CDR3 DNA follows: TGTGCCAGCAGCCACCGGCGAGGGCAGGGGTTTCGCCAAGAGACCCAGTACTTC. This rearrangement joins TRBV14 to TRBJ2-5; D possibly corresponds to TRBD1 (6 bases). With 3 bases removed from V and 1 base from J, the gap between germline ends came to 21 bases. Germline V lookup: CDR1 SGHDN, CDR2 FVKESK. The CDR3 sequence is 18 residues long.

The chain recombines TRBV5-1 with TRBJ1-2; a weak D match, TRBD1 (6 bases). Between the trimmed V and J ends, which lost 0 bases and 8 bases, there was a span of 11 bases. Per germline, CDR1 SGHRS and CDR2 YFSETQ. The CDR3 runs 13 residues. DNA of the CDR3: TGCGCCAGCAGCTTGGACAGGGTTTCAGGCTACACCTTC. Amino acids: CASSLDRVSGYTF.

The rearrangement joins TRBV18 to TRBJ2-7; no reliable D call. Germline V gene data show CDR1 as KGHSH and CDR2 as LQKENI. Trimming shortened V by 0 bases and J by 2 bases, and 8 bases separated the two germline ends. The CDR3 covers 14 residues. The CDR3 loop reads CASSPPSLPYEQYF. The DNA for the CDR3 is TGTGCCAGCTCACCACCGTCCCTCCCCTACGAGCAGTACTTC.

J is TRBJ2-1 and V is TRBV3-1 (or the pseudogene TRBV3-2), with 12 bases aligning to TRBD2. The CDR3 extends over 15 amino acids. After removal of 10 bases from V and 4 bases from J, the junction contained 8 bases not matched to a gene. Germline V gene sequence: CDR1 LGHDT, CDR2 YNNKEL (reference sequence). In DNA form, the CDR3 reads TGTGCCACCGGGCCAACTAGCGGGGGGTACAATGAGCAGTTCTTC. It yields the protein CATGPTSGGYNEQFF.

This chain links TRBV30 with TRBJ2-2; perhaps TRBD1 as D (5 bases). V gave up 1 base and J gave up 5 bases, with 17 bases separating them. Germline V gene sequence: CDR1 GTSNPN, CDR2 SVGIG (reference sequence). The CDR3 totals 16 residues. Written as DNA, the CDR3 is TGTGCCTGGAGTGAGGTTAAAGGGGCGTTAACCGGGGAGCTGTTTTTT. Its translation is CAWSEVKGALTGELFF.

The V and J genes are TRBV6-6 and TRBJ2-2; perhaps TRBD2 as D (6 bases). CDR1 MNHNY and CDR2 SVGAGI come from the germline V gene (reference sequence). The V gene lost 5 bases and the J gene lost 1 base, with 20 bases spanning the gap. The CDR3 runs 18 residues. The CDR3 DNA sequence: TGTGCCAGCAGTCAGCTTGGGGTAGCGGTCAGGAACACCGGGGAGCTGTTTTTT. This gives the protein CASSQLGVAVRNTGELFF.

The chain employs TRBV29-1 and TRBJ1-4; a possible D gene is TRBD1 (6 bases). This CDR3 contains 12 residues. Germline V gene data show CDR1 as SQVTM and CDR2 as ANQGSEA. V was cut by 6 bases and J by 4 bases, with 9 bases left in between. As DNA, the CDR3 is TGCAGCGTAGGACAGTATAATGAAAAACTGTTTTTT. This sequence encodes CSVGQYNEKLFF.

The chain recombines TRBV18 with TRBJ2-2, with 9 nucleotides matching TRBD1. The trim removed 1 base at V and 2 bases at J, leaving 2 bases unmatched. Germline CDR1 is KGHSH and CDR2 is LQKENI. The CDR3 is 16 amino acids. CDR3 nucleotides: TGTGCCAGCTCACCACTGGACAGGGGTAACACCGGGGAGCTGTTTTTT. Its protein is CASSPLDRGNTGELFF.

The chain couples TRBV27 to TRBJ1-1, with TRBD1 matching 9 bases. V lost 5 bases to trimming and J lost 4 bases; unmatched junction nucleotides: 8. CDR3 length equals 15 residues. Germline V gene sequence: CDR1 MNHEY, CDR2 SMNVEV (reference sequence). CDR3 in amino acids: CASSPGTGWGTEAFF. The CDR3 region has the DNA TGTGCCAGCAGTCCCGGGACAGGGTGGGGCACTGAAGCTTTCTTT.

The gene calls are TRBV11-1 and TRBJ1-2, with unresolved D. The CDR3 runs 13 residues. Looked up from germline, CDR1 is SGHAT and CDR2 is FQDESV (reference sequence). V gave up 1 base and J gave up 5 bases, with 8 bases separating them. The CDR3 loop is CASSLGGVYGYTF. The DNA for the CDR3 is TGTGCCAGCAGCTTAGGAGGCGTTTATGGCTACACCTTC.

This chain links TRBV7-2 with TRBJ2-5, with TRBD2 matching over 7 bases. Germline CDR1 SGHTA, CDR2 FQGNSA. J lost 1 base, V lost 1 base, and 6 bases had no gene match. CDR3 size: 16 residues. CDR3 in DNA: TGTGCCAGCAGCTTAGGCGGAGCGGGAAGCCAAGAGACCCAGTACTTC. This gives the protein CASSLGGAGSQETQYF.

This chain links TRBV6-2 or TRBV6-3 with TRBJ2-6; 7 bases map to TRBD2. The J segment lost 0 bases and the V segment lost 6 bases, leaving 11 bases of the junction unmatched. This CDR3 region has 18 residues. Germline loops: CDR1 MNHEY, CDR2 SVGEGT. The CDR3 nucleotides read TGTGCCAGCAGCACGACTGAGCGGGGATACTCTGGGGCCAACGTCCTGACTTTC. It translates to CASSTTERGYSGANVLTF.

As DNA, the CDR3 is TGTGCCACCCAGATAACAGGGATCAATAGCAATCAGCCCCAGCATTTT. This gives the protein CATQITGINSNQPQHF. The rearrangement joins TRBV7-8 to TRBJ1-5; tentatively, D is TRBD1 (6 bases). The CDR3 contains 16 residues. Germline CDR1 is SGHVS and CDR2 is FQNEAQ. Trimming removed 10 bases at V and 0 bases at J, with 19 bases between.

This clone is a singleton in its sample. This rearrangement joins TRBV7-2 to TRBJ1-5; 8 bases agree with TRBD1. With V trimmed by 5 bases and J by 3 bases, 6 bases remained unmatched. The V gene's germline CDR1 is SGHTA and CDR2 FQGNSA. The length of the CDR3 is 15 residues. CDR3 protein: CASSLDRAINQPQHF. CDR3 nucleotides: TGTGCCAGCAGCCTGGACAGGGCCATCAATCAGCCCCAGCATTTT.

The chain employs TRBV5-1 and TRBJ2-3, with TRBD2 matching 8 bases. The CDR3 loop spans 12 amino acids. Losses at the gene ends were 3 bases for V and 7 bases for J; bases not matched to a gene: 1. From germline, CDR1 is SGHRS and CDR2 YFSETQ. CDR3 loop: CASSSGGNTQYF. The CDR3 bases are TGCGCCAGCAGCTCGGGGGGGAATACGCAGTATTTT.

The CDR3 DNA is TGTGCCAGCAGCTTTCAGGGCGGGGGGGCCGTCCAAGAGACCCAGTACTTC. This encodes CASSFQGGGAVQETQYF. This rearrangement joins TRBV7-2 to TRBJ2-5; 9 bases fit TRBD2. Trimming cost V 3 bases and J 1 base; bases outside gene matches: 9. CDR1 is SGHTA and CDR2 is FQGNSA in the germline V gene. The CDR3 length is 17 residues.

In its sample, this clone was seen a few times. This chain links TRBV2 with TRBJ2-2, with 7 bases aligning to TRBD2. The CDR3 is 14 residues long. Per the germline V gene, CDR1 is SNHLY and CDR2 is FYNNEI. V was clipped by 4 bases and J by 5 bases; unmatched bases: 4. This chain's CDR3 is CASSVASGTGELFF. In DNA form, the CDR3 reads TGTGCCAGCAGTGTTGCTAGCGGTACCGGGGAGCTGTTTTTT.